A single T cell receptor (beta chain) is shown here with its context. The antigen is undetermined. V was clipped by 3 bases and J by 7 bases; unmatched bases: 11. In germline, CDR1 is LGHNA, CDR2 YNFKEQ. The CDR3 is made up of 16 amino acids. Healthy bone marrow donors supplied every sample. This specimen belongs to a study of cytomegalovirus exposure and HLA in healthy donors. Broader study findings: An assumption of roughly uniform sequencing depth across donors underlay the presence/absence analyses. Listed as cytomegalovirus-associated were around 160 TCR beta chains. Diagnosis of cytomegalovirus status made by the classifier reportedly showed high specificity and sensitivity.

Primers included in the PCR were 60 Vbeta and 13 Jbeta primers. The method was immunoSEQ multiplex PCR; TCRdb's version includes in-frame clones alone and lacks a portion of them. Counted here are over 110,000 clones, around three quarters occurring once; the ten biggest clones make up 6.2%. This clonotype was sampled from a middle-aged woman in good health and CMV-seropositive. This rearrangement joins TRBV4-2 to TRBJ2-5; 10 nucleotides align to TRBD1. The sequenced sample was PBMCs. The CDR3 sequence is CASSHNPGQGQGTQYF. The CDR3 nucleotides are TGTGCCAGCAGCCACAATCCGGGACAGGGGCAGGGGACCCAGTACTTC.